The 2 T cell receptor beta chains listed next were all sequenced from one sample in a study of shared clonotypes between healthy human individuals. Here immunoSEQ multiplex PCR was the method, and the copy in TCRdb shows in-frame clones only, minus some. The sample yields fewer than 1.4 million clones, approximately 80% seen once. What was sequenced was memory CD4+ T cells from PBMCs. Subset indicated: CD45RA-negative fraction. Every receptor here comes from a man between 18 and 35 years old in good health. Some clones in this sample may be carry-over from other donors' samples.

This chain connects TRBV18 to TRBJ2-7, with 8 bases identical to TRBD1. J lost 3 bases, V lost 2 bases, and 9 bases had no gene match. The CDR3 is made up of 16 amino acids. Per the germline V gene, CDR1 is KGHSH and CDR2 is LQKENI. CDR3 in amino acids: CASSPTPTGVFYEQYF. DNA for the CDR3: TGTGCCAGCTCACCAACTCCGACAGGGGTCTTCTACGAGCAGTACTTC.

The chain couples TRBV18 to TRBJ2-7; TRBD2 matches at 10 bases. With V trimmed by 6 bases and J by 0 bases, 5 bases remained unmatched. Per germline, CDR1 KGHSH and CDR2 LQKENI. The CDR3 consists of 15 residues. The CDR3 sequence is CASSRGLAASYEQYF. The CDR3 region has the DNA TGTGCCAGCTCCCGAGGACTAGCGGCCTCCTACGAGCAGTACTTC.